This is a list of T cell receptor beta chains from one sample in a study of T cell changes during pregnancy in multiple sclerosis. Produced via immunoSEQ multiplex PCR; TCRdb's table is partial and in-frame only. The sample has approximately 30,000 clones; 90% are singletons. The starting material was CD8+ T cells from peripheral blood mononuclear cells, obtained in the first trimester of pregnancy. These receptors all come from a female donor with multiple sclerosis, enrolled in a pregnancy study. Each CDR3 is given with its conserved first and last residue. Fields, in order: CDR3 protein, CDR3 DNA, clone size, J gene, V gene, D gene. A D gene is named only where the DNA matches it firmly. Size is omitted from some rows. Given values are once, few, many or a class for expanded clones.

cdr3_aa: CSVEETQGYGYTF
cdr3_nt: TGCAGCGTTGAAGAGACCCAGGGGTATGGCTACACCTTC
clone_size: .
j_call: TRBJ1-2
v_call: TRBV29-1
d_call: .

cdr3_aa: CASSGATGAYSNQPQHF
cdr3_nt: TGTGCCAGTAGTGGGGCTACAGGGGCCTATAGCAATCAGCCCCAGCATTTT
clone_size: .
j_call: TRBJ1-5
v_call: TRBV19
d_call: TRBD1

cdr3_aa: CASSPSGQGGTEAFF
cdr3_nt: TGTGCCAGCAGCCCTTCTGGACAGGGGGGCACTGAAGCTTTCTTT
clone_size: .
j_call: TRBJ1-1
v_call: TRBV7-9
d_call: TRBD1

cdr3_aa: CASSLQGLAGVADTQYF
cdr3_nt: TGTGCCAGCAGCTTACAGGGACTAGCGGGAGTGGCAGATACGCAGTATTTT
clone_size: once
j_call: TRBJ2-3
v_call: TRBV11-2
d_call: TRBD2

cdr3_aa: CASFMRGELFF
cdr3_nt: TGTGCCAGCTTTATGCGGGGGGAGCTGTTTTTT
clone_size: .
j_call: TRBJ2-2
v_call: TRBV2
d_call: .

cdr3_aa: CASRAGTSRYNEQFF
cdr3_nt: TGTGCCAGTCGAGCTGGGACTAGTCGCTACAATGAGCAGTTCTTC
clone_size: .
j_call: TRBJ2-1
v_call: TRBV28
d_call: TRBD2

cdr3_aa: CATSPDRSSGNTIYF
cdr3_nt: TGTGCCACCAGCCCGGACAGGAGCTCTGGAAACACCATATATTTT
clone_size: .
j_call: TRBJ1-3
v_call: TRBV15
d_call: TRBD1

cdr3_aa: CASSTGVSSSGAGTDTQYF
cdr3_nt: TGTGCCAGCAGCACCGGTGTGTCGTCTAGCGGAGCAGGCACAGATACGCAGTATTTT
clone_size: .
j_call: TRBJ2-3
v_call: TRBV5-8
d_call: TRBD2

cdr3_aa: CASSSRTSVTGELFF
cdr3_nt: TGTGCCAGCAGCTCGCGGACTAGCGTCACCGGGGAGCTGTTTTTT
clone_size: .
j_call: TRBJ2-2
v_call: TRBV7-9
d_call: TRBD2

cdr3_aa: CASSFPGAGVRTGELFF
cdr3_nt: TGTGCCAGCAGTTTCCCAGGAGCGGGAGTGCGGACCGGGGAGCTGTTTTTT
clone_size: .
j_call: TRBJ2-2
v_call: TRBV28
d_call: TRBD2

cdr3_aa: CASRSIQGGYTF
cdr3_nt: TGTGCCAGCAGGTCGATCCAGGGGGGCTACACCTTC
clone_size: .
j_call: TRBJ1-2
v_call: TRBV28
d_call: .

cdr3_aa: CASSVGPSGGYEQYF
cdr3_nt: TGTGCCAGCAGCGTAGGTCCTAGCGGGGGGTACGAGCAGTACTTC
clone_size: .
j_call: TRBJ2-7
v_call: TRBV9
d_call: TRBD2

cdr3_aa: CASSSIGLADYNEQFF
cdr3_nt: TGTGCCAGCAGCTCCATTGGACTAGCGGACTACAATGAGCAGTTCTTC
clone_size: .
j_call: TRBJ2-1
v_call: TRBV13
d_call: TRBD2

cdr3_aa: CASSTSGRRSDNEQFF
cdr3_nt: TGTGCCAGTAGCACTAGCGGAAGAAGGTCGGACAATGAGCAGTTCTTC
clone_size: .
j_call: TRBJ2-1
v_call: TRBV19
d_call: TRBD2

cdr3_aa: CSVERYNEQFF
cdr3_nt: TGCAGCGTTGAACGGTACAATGAGCAGTTCTTC
clone_size: .
j_call: TRBJ2-1
v_call: TRBV29-1
d_call: .

cdr3_aa: CASSSFPTGSPYEQYF
cdr3_nt: TGTGCCAGCAGCTCCTTCCCGACAGGGAGCCCCTACGAGCAGTACTTC
clone_size: .
j_call: TRBJ2-7
v_call: TRBV7-9
d_call: TRBD1